A selection of T cell receptor beta chains follows, all from one sample in a study of tumor-infiltrating lymphocytes in primary liver carcinoma. TCRdb called the multiplex PCR reads again in MiXCR, with one record for every CDR3 protein. This table has around 47,000 distinct CDR3 sequences, around 70% appearing once. What was sequenced was liver tumor tissue from sampling region 2. The origin of the receptors is a man aged 35-49 years with primary liver carcinoma and hepatitis B virus infection. Both conserved end residues are part of each CDR3. The order of the fields is V gene, clone size, D gene, J gene, CDR3 DNA, CDR3 protein. D genes are given only for firm matches. Some rows mark clone size as missing; the rest say once, few, many or name a class of expanded clone.

>TRBV29-1|-|-|TRBJ2-7
TGCAGCGTTGCGCCGATAGGGCTCCGCGAGCAGTACTTC
CSVAPIGLREQYF
>TRBV5-1|once|-|TRBJ2-1
TGCGCCAGCAGCTTGGTCGGAGAGCGGAAGGAGCAGTTCTTC
CASSLVGERKEQFF
>TRBV20-1|-|-|TRBJ2-7
TGCAGTGCTACGGGAGAAACCAACGAGCAGTACTTC
CSATGETNEQYF
>TRBV29-1|-|-|TRBJ1-2
TGCAGCGTCGAAGAGGACCGCAGGTCATACGGCTACACCTTC
CSVEEDRRSYGYTF
>TRBV12-3/TRBV12-4|-|-|TRBJ2-3
TGTGCCAACAGAACAGGGTACGCCACAGATACGCAGTATTTT
CANRTGYATDTQYF
>TRBV4-1|-|-|TRBJ2-3
TGCGCCAACAGCCAAGAAACTAGTGGGAGTGCAGATACGCAGTATTTT
CANSQETSGSADTQYF
>TRBV14|-|TRBD2|TRBJ2-1
TGTGCCAGCAGCCAAGGGTTATCTAGCGGGAGATCTAGGAATGAGGAGTTCTTC
CASSQGLSSGRSRNEEFF
>TRBV12-3/TRBV12-4|once|-|TRBJ1-6
TGTGCCAGCAGAGGGGAGGCGCTAGGCTCCTATAGTTCACCCCTCCACTTT
CASRGEALGSYSSPLHF
>TRBV4-2|medium-sized|-|TRBJ2-5
TGTGCCAGCAGCCAAGACCTGGGATCGGTGGAGACCCAGTACTTC
CASSQDLGSVETQYF
>TRBV11-1|-|-|TRBJ2-7
TGTGCCAGCTGGGGGAAGCGAACCTACAAGCAGTACTTC
CASWGKRTYKQYF
>TRBV28|few|-|TRBJ2-7
TGTGCCAGCAGAAACCAGGGGGGGTCCTACGAGCAGTACTTC
CASRNQGGSYEQYF
>TRBV11-2|-|-|TRBJ1-1
TGTGCCGGTAGCTCAGGCCTGAACACTGAAGCTTTCTTT
CAGSSGLNTEAFF
>TRBV4-1|-|TRBD2|TRBJ2-3
TGCGCCAGCAGCCTAGAAACTAGCGGGAGTGCAGATACACAGTATTTT
CASSLETSGSADTQYF
>TRBV7-2|-|TRBD2|TRBJ2-3
TGTGCCTGCAGCTTAATCGGGGGGGCGGATACGCAGTATTTT
CACSLIGGADTQYF
>TRBV5-1|many|TRBD1|TRBJ1-5
TGCGCCAGCAGATCGACAGGGGATGACAATCAGCCCCAGCATTTT
CASRSTGDDNQPQHF
>TRBV6-2/TRBV6-3|-|TRBD1|TRBJ2-7
TGTGCCAGCAGTCTCCGGGACAGGGCCTACGAGCTGTACTTC
CASSLRDRAYELYF
>TRBV10-3|-|-|TRBJ1-3
TGTGCCATGAGAAACCGGGACACCACCTCTGGGAACACCATATATTTT
CAMRNRDTTSGNTIYF
>TRBV2|many|TRBD1|TRBJ1-2
TGTGCCAGCAGCCGGGACAGGGGTTACGGCTCTGGCTACACCTTC
CASSRDRGYGSGYTF
>TRBV5-4|many|-|TRBJ2-1
TGTGCCAGCAGCTCCACTGCGGCTAGCTCCTACAATGAGCAGTTCTTC
CASSSTAASSYNEQFF
>TRBV12-3/TRBV12-4|-|-|TRBJ2-5
TGTGCCAGCAGTACTTCACAGGGAGGAGAGACCCAGTACTTC
CASSTSQGGETQYF
>TRBV14|many|-|TRBJ2-1
TGTGCCAGCAGCCAAAATCTCGACACCAGTGAGCAGTTCTTC
CASSQNLDTSEQFF
>TRBV11-1|once|-|TRBJ2-1
TGTGCCAGCAGCTTAGCTTCCACCACCCAGTACAATGAGCTGTTCTTC
CASSLASTTQYNELFF
>TRBV13|once|-|TRBJ2-1
TGTGCCAGCAGCGAGTACAGTGAGCAGATCTTC
CASSEYSEQIF
>TRBV29-1|-|-|TRBJ1-1
TGCAGCGATCTTCGGACAGACAGCAGCACTGAAGCCTTCTTT
CSDLRTDSSTEAFF
>TRBV6-5|-|-|TRBJ1-2
TGTGCTAGCAAAACAAGCGAGGGGGGCTACACCTTC
CASKTSEGGYTF
>TRBV2|-|-|TRBJ2-2
TGTGCCAGCAGTGGTTGGGCAACGAACACCGGGGAGCTGTTTTTT
CASSGWATNTGELFF
>TRBV10-2|-|-|TRBJ2-1
TGCGACAGCTGCAGGGCATACAATGAGCAGTTCTTC
CDSCRAYNEQFF
>TRBV28|-|TRBD1|TRBJ1-2
TGTGCCAGCAGCCCATCTGACAGGGTGGCTGGCTACACCTTC
CASSPSDRVAGYTF
>TRBV7-8|-|-|TRBJ2-1
TGTGCCAGCGGCTCTGTGGGTGAGCAGTTCTTC
CASGSVGEQFF
>TRBV10-1|-|TRBD2|TRBJ2-4
TGCACCAACAGCACACTAGCGGGAAGAACCAAAAACATTCAGTACTTC
CTNSTLAGRTKNIQYF
>TRBV7-9|many|TRBD1|TRBJ1-5
TGTGCCAGCAGCCCTGACATCGACAGGGGCAATCAGCCCCAGCATTTT
CASSPDIDRGNQPQHF
>TRBV30|-|-|TRBJ2-6
TGCGCCTGCCCGGACGGTAGCTCTGAGGCCAACGTCCTGACTTTC
CACPDGSSEANVLTF
>TRBV7-9|-|-|TRBJ1-2
TGTGCCAGCAGTCTGGGGTTGGATGGCTACACCTTC
CASSLGLDGYTF
>TRBV6-5|medium-sized|TRBD2|TRBJ2-5
TGTGCCAGCAGTTACTCGAGCGGGGCCGGAGGGGAGACCCAGTACTTC
CASSYSSGAGGETQYF
>TRBV5-1|few|-|TRBJ2-2
TGCGCGAGCAGCTTACCAGAAGCGAACACCGGGGAGCTGCTTTTT
CASSLPEANTGELLF
>TRBV6-2/TRBV6-3|-|-|TRBJ2-7
TGTGCCAGCAGTCACGAGGTACTCTACGTGCAGTACTTC
CASSHEVLYVQYF
>TRBV29-1|-|TRBD1|TRBJ2-7
TGCAGCCCCTTAAGGACAGGGGAGGAGCAGTACTTC
CSPLRTGEEQYF
>TRBV11-2|once|-|TRBJ2-1
TGTACCAGCAACTCCACCGATGGACCTTCCCATGAGCAGTCCTTC
CTSNSTDGPSHEQSF
>TRBV7-2|-|-|TRBJ2-7
TGTGCCAGCAGCATCCGTAGAGGGGGCTCCTACGAGCAGTACTTC
CASSIRRGGSYEQYF
>TRBV11-1|-|-|TRBJ2-3
TGTGCCAGCAGCTCTGGGGGAAGCCCAGTTGGAGCCCGCACATATACGCAGTATTTT
CASSSGGSPVGARTYTQYF
>TRBV30|-|-|TRBJ1-1
TGTGCCTGGAGTCCCCCGGGGGCTGCGAATATTGGAGCTTTCTTT
CAWSPPGAANIGAFF
>TRBV5-4|medium-sized|TRBD2|TRBJ2-1
TGTGCCAGCAGCTCCAATAGCGGGGACCTCAATGAGCAGTTCTTC
CASSSNSGDLNEQFF
>TRBV10-3|many|TRBD1|TRBJ2-5
TGTGCCACAGCCTGGGACAGCCAAGAGACCCAGTACTTC
CATAWDSQETQYF
>TRBV6-6|-|TRBD1|TRBJ1-6
TGTGCCAGCAGGACCTGGACAGGCGCCCGGGGAAATTCACCCCTCTACTTT
CASRTWTGARGNSPLYF
>TRBV6-5|-|TRBD1|TRBJ2-7
TGTGCCAGTAACCGACAGGGAAGCTACGAGCAGCACTTC
CASNRQGSYEQHF
>TRBV10-3|-|TRBD2|TRBJ2-2
TGTACCATCAGTGAACCGGAGGGAGCGGGAGCCACGAACACCGGGGAGCTGTTTTTT
CTISEPEGAGATNTGELFF
>TRBV5-1|many|TRBD1|TRBJ1-6
TGCGCCAGCAGCGGACAGGCGTCGGGACAGGGGGCTAATTCACCCCTCCACTTT
CASSGQASGQGANSPLHF
>TRBV28|-|TRBD1|TRBJ2-7
TGTGACAGCAAGTCCGGGACAGATGTCTCCTACGAGCAGTACTTC
CDSKSGTDVSYEQYF
>TRBV12-3/TRBV12-4|medium-sized|TRBD2|TRBJ2-3
TGTGCCAGCAGTACTAGCGGCACAGATACGCAGTATTTT
CASSTSGTDTQYF
>TRBV5-1|-|-|TRBJ2-5
TGCGCCAGCAGCCTGGGAATAGCGGACGGGGAGACCCCGTACTTC
CASSLGIADGETPYF